Reported below is one TCR beta chain. Only a few counts were recorded for this clonotype. It has no known antigen specificity. Per-base quality was not reported, and no clone a single base away is much larger than it. To synthesize cDNA, template-switch 5'RACE was performed with a primer carrying a 10-nucleotide random unique molecular identifier so that each TCR transcript was tagged. Over 180 million TCR-beta sequences, covering 15-18 subjects, were produced in each sequencing run. Total RNA was extracted with the RNeasy kit. TCR-beta VDJ regions were amplified with primers for the TCR constant region and the 5'RACE anchor, using the KAPA Real-time Library Amplification kit. A first PCR added sample indexes and Illumina adaptors, and a second PCR then raised library yield. The roughly 650 bp TCR product was size-selected on a 2% E-gel SizeSelection system after Ampure bead purification. Before pooling, library quality was checked on a Bioanalyzer, concentration was measured with Qubit, and libraries were quantified with the Kapa Library Quantification kit. An Illumina HiSeq 2500 sequenced the libraries paired-end 2 x 150 bp. To increase sequence diversity, 25-30% phiX was spiked into each library pool. On the study's bioinformatics: The quality-filtered reads were processed with the UMI-based MiGEC pipeline, whose error correction step removed more than 80% of the raw TCR sequences. VDJ genes were aligned to IMGT germline references, and each clonotype was defined by a unique CDR3 amino acid sequence together with V-J genes. Clonal expansion, Shannon diversity, and CDR3 relatedness (CalcPairwiseDistances, ClusterSamples) were evaluated with VDJtools, and phylogenetic trees were built with CLCbio workbench. Clones with at least 8 unique UMIs were defined as expanded, with this threshold being based on coefficient-of-variation modelling across technical triplicates. The public sequencing data were trimmed at Q25 with fastp and processed into clonotypes with MiXCR by TCRdb, which kept only in-frame beta chains. All rows with the same CDR3 protein become a single entry with the most common DNA and genes. The V and J calls and clone size are TCRdb's, not the authors'. The sample table shows roughly 80,000 distinct CDR3 sequences, and approximately 17% are seen once. The ten largest account for approximately 15% of the sample.

The data stem from a study of neurological immune-mediated disorders (dated by TCRdb to about 2019). Regarding the study in general: Peripheral blood TCR-beta repertoires from HTLV-I-associated myelopathy (HAM/TSP) patients, multiple sclerosis patients and healthy controls were compared by UMI-based sequencing. Longitudinal samples, technical triplicates and paired sorted CD4+ and CD8+ T-cell subsets, alongside PBMC samples, were included among the approximately 110 TCR-beta libraries. Of the roughly 70 subjects in the cohort, about 14 were HAM/TSP patients, approximately 34 were multiple sclerosis patients, and roughly 20 were healthy controls. General study outcomes and caveats: Across subjects, expanded clones never shared an identical CDR3 amino acid sequence, which suggests that the TCR-beta repertoires in every group were private. The highest TCR clonal expansion was observed in HAM/TSP patients, whereas the lowest was observed in MS patients, even when compared with healthy controls.

The germline V gene encodes CDR1 LGHNA and CDR2 YSLEER. Relative to germline, V is 2 bases shorter and J is 13 bases shorter, with 23 bases between their ends. From the cysteine up to the phenylalanine, the CDR3 has a length of 15 residues. Of all the DNA, just the CDR3 is kept, 45 bases in frame from base 1. Blood bank volunteers in Maryland, USA served as the healthy controls. Unsorted PBMC libraries were generated from 2 million PBMCs stored in RNAlater at -80 °C until RNA extraction. PBMCs were separated from peripheral blood using Ficoll-Hypaque density gradient centrifugation and then cryopreserved in liquid nitrogen.

Sequencing used PBMCs. The chain was built from TRBV4-3 and TRBJ1-1; the D gene identity is not certain. The receptor's source is a woman aged 40 to 50 in good health. DNA sequence: TGCGCCAGCAGCCAAAGAGTTATTAAAATAAGCTGGGGTTTCTTT. Its protein product is CASSQRVIKISWGFF.